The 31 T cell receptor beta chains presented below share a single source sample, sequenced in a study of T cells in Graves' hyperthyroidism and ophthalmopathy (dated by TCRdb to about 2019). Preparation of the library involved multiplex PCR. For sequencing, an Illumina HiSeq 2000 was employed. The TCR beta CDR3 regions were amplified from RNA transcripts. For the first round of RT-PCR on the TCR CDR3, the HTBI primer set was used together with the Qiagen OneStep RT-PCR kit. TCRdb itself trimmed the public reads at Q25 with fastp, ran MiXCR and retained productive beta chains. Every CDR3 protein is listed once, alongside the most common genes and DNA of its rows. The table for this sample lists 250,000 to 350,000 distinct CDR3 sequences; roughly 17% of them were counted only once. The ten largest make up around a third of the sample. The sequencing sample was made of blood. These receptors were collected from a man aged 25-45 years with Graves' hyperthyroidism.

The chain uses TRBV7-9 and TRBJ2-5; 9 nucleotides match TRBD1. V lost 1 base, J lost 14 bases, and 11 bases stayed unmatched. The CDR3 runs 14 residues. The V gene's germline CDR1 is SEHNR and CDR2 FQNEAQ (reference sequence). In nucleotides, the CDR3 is TGTGCCAGCAGCTTAGATTGGGGACAGGGCGGTCTCTACTTC. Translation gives CASSLDWGQGGLYF.

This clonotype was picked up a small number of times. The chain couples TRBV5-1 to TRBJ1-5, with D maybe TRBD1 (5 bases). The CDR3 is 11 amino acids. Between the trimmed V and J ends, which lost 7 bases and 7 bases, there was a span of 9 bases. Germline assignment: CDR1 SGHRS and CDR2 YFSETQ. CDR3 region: CASLGPQPQHF. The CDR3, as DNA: TGCGCCAGCCTGGGGCCCCAGCCCCAGCATTTT.

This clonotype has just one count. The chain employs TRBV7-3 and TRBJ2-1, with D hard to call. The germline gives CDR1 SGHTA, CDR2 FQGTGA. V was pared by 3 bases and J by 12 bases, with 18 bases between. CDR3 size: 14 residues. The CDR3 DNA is TGTGCCAGCAGCTTTAGTGGGCTCGGCGATGTGCAGTTCTTC. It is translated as CASSFSGLGDVQFF.

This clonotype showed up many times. CDR3 residues: CASSIPGGRTPLHF. For the CDR3, the DNA is TGTGCCAGCAGTATCCCAGGGGGCAGGACACCCCTCCACTTT. The V gene is TRBV28, the J gene TRBJ1-6, with 8 bases fitting TRBD1. This CDR3 spans 14 amino acids. Germline CDR1 MDHEN, CDR2 SYDVKM. With 5 bases clipped from V and 11 bases from J, the junction kept 8 bases outside the gene matches. Using reference TRBV28 and TRBJ1-6 for the parts outside the CDR3, the full variable domain is DVKVTQSSRYLVKRTGEKVFLECVQDMDHENMFWYRQDPGLGLRLIYFSYDVKMKEKGDIPEGYSVSREKKERFSLILESASTNQTSMYLCASSIPGGRTPLHFGNGTRLTVT.

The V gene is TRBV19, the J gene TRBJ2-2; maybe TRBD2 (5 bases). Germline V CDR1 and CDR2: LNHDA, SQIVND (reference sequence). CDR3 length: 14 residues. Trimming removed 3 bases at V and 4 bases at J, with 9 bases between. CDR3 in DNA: TGTGCCAGTAGTATTTCTCGGGGCACCGGGGAGCTGTTTTTT. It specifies CASSISRGTGELFF.

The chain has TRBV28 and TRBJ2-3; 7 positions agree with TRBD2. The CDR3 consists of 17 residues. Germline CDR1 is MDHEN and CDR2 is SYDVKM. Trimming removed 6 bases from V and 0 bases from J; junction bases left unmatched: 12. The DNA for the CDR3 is TGTGCCAGCAGGGGGGGAGGGCCCGAAGGGAGCACAGATACGCAGTATTTT. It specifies CASRGGGPEGSTDTQYF.

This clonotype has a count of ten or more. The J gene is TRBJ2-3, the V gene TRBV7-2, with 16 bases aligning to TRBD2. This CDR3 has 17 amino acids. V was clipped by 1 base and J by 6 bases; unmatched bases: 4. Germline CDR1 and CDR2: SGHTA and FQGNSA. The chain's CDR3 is CASSLGAGLAGGDTQYF. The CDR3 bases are TGTGCCAGCAGCTTAGGGGCGGGACTAGCGGGAGGGGATACGCAGTATTTT. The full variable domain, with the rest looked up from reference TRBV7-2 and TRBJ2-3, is GAGVSQSPSNKVTEKGKDVELRCDPISGHTALYWYRQSLGQGLEFLIYFQGNSAPDKSGLPSDRFSAERTGGSVSTLTIQRTQQEDSAVYLCASSLGAGLAGGDTQYFGPGTRLTVL.

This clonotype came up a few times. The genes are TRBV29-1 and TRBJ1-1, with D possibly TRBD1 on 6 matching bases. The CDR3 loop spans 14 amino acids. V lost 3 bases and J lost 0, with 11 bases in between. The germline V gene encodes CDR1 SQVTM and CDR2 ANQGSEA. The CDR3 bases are TGCAGCGTTGAGGGGGGGCCCATGAACACTGAAGCTTTCTTT. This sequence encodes CSVEGGPMNTEAFF.

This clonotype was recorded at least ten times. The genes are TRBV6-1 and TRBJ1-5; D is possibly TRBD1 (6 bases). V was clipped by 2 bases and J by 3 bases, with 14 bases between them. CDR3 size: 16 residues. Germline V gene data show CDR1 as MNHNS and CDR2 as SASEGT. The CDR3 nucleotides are TGTGCCAGCAGTGAATTTGGGGGGGGGCCCAATCAGCCCCAGCATTTT. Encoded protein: CASSEFGGGPNQPQHF.

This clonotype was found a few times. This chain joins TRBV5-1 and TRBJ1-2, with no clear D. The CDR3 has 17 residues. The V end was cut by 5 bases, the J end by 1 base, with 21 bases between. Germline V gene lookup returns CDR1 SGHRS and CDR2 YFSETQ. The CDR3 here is CASRSGVWPQLNYGYTF. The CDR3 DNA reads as TGCGCCAGCAGAAGCGGTGTCTGGCCTCAACTTAACTATGGCTACACCTTC.

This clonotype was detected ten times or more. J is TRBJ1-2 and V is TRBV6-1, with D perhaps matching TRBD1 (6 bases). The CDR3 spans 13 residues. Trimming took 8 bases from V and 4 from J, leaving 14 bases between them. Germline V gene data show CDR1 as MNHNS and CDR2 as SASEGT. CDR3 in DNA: TGTGCCAGCCCGGACAGACTATGCTATGGCTACACCTTC. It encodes CASPDRLCYGYTF.

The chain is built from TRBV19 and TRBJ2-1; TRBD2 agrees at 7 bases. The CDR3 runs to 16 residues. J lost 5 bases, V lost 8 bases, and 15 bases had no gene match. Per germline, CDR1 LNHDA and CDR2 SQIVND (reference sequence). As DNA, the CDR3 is TGTGCCAGTGACCCGGGGCGGGAGTGGTATCACAATGAGCAGTTCTTC. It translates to CASDPGREWYHNEQFF.

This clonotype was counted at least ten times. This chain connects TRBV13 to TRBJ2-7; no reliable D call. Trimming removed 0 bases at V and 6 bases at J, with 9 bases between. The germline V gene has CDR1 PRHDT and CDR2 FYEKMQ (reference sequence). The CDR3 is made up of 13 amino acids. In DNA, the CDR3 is TGTGCCAGCAGCTTAGGCCGAACGGGCGAGCAGTACTTC. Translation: CASSLGRTGEQYF.

DNA of the CDR3: TGTGCCATCAGGGACAACTCCTACAATGAGCAGTTCTTC. It yields the protein CAIRDNSYNEQFF. The chain is built from TRBV10-3 and TRBJ2-1; D possibly corresponds to TRBD1 (5 bases). V shed 6 bases and J shed 0 bases, with 6 bases lying between them. CDR3 size: 13 residues. Germline V gives CDR1 ENHRY, CDR2 SYGVKD.

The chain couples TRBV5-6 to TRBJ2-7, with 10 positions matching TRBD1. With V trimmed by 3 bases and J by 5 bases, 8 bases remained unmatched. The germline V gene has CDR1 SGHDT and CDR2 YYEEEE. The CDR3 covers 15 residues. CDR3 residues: CASSWLGQGRNEQYF. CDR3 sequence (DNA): TGTGCCAGCAGCTGGTTGGGACAGGGGCGGAACGAGCAGTACTTC.

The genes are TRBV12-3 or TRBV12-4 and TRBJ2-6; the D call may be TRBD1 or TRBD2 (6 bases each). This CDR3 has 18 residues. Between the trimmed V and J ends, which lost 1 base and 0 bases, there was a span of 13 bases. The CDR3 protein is CASSLDGGYGSGANVLTF. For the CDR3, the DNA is TGTGCCAGCAGTTTAGACGGGGGCTATGGCTCTGGGGCCAACGTCCTGACTTTC.

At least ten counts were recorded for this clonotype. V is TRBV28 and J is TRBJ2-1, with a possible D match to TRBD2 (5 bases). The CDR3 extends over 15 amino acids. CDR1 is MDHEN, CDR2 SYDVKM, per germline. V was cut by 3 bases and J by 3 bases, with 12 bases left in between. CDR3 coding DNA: TGTGCCAGCAGTTTGGGTTCCGGGAACTACAATGAGCAGTTCTTC. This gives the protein CASSLGSGNYNEQFF. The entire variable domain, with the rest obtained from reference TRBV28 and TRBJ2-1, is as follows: DVKVTQSSRYLVKRTGEKVFLECVQDMDHENMFWYRQDPGLGLRLIYFSYDVKMKEKGDIPEGYSVSREKKERFSLILESASTNQTSMYLCASSLGSGNYNEQFFGPGTRLTVL.

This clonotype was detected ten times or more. The CDR3, as DNA: TGTGCCAGCAGCACCCGGACAGCGAACACTGAAGCTTTCTTT. It codes for CASSTRTANTEAFF. The chain carries TRBV11-3 and TRBJ1-1; D perhaps matches TRBD1 (6 bases). CDR3 size: 14 residues. Germline V CDR1 and CDR2: SGHNT, YENEEA. V was pared by 5 bases and J by 1 base, with 11 bases between.

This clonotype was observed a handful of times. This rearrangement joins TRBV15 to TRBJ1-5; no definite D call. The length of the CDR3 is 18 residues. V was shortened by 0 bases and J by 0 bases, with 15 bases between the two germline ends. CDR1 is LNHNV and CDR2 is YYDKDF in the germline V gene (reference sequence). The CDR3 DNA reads TGTGCCACCAGCAGAGATCTATACGGGAGTTATAGCAATCAGCCCCAGCATTTT. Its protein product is CATSRDLYGSYSNQPQHF.

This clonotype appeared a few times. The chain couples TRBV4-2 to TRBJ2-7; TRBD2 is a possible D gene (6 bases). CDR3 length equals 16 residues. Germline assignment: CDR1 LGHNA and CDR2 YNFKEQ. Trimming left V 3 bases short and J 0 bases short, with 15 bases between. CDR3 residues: CASSHLLGTRSYEQYF. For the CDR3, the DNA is TGTGCCAGCAGCCATCTTCTTGGGACTCGCTCCTACGAGCAGTACTTC.

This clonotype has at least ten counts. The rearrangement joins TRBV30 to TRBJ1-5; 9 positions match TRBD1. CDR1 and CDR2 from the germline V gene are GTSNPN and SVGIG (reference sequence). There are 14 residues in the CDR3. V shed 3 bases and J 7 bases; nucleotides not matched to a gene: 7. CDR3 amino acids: CAWSHGQGLQPQHF. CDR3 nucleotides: TGTGCCTGGAGCCATGGACAGGGGCTCCAGCCCCAGCATTTT.

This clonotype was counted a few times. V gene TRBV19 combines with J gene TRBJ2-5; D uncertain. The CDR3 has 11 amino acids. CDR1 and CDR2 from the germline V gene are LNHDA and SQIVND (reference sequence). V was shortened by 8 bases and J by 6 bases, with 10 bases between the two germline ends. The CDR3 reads CASSRAQTQYF. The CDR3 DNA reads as TGTGCCAGTTCCCGGGCCCAGACCCAGTACTTC.

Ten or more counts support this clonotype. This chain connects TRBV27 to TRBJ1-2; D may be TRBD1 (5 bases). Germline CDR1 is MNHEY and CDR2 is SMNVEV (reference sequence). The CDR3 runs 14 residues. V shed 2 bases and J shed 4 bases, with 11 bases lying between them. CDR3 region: CASSLSPGTYGYTF. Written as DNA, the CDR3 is TGTGCCAGCAGTTTAAGCCCGGGGACCTATGGCTACACCTTC.

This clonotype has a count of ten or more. The CDR3 DNA sequence: TGCAGCGCTATCCCGTCCCTCCGTGGGACCCAGTACTTC. Translating it yields CSAIPSLRGTQYF. The J gene is TRBJ2-5, the V gene TRBV29-1; D call uncertain. V lost 7 bases and J lost 7, with 19 bases in between. The CDR3 runs 13 residues. Germline lookup yields CDR1 SQVTM and CDR2 ANQGSEA.

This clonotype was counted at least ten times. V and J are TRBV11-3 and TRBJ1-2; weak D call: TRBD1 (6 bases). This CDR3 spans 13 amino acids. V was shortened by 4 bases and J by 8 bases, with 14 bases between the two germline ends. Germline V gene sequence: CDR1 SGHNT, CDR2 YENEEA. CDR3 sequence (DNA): TGTGCCAGCAGCTCTAGGGGGAGGGTCGGCTACACCTTC. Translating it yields CASSSRGRVGYTF.

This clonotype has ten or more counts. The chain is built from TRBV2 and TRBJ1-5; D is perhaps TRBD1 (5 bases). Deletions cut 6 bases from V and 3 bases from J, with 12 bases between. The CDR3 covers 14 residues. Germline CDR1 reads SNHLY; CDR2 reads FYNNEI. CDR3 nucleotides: TGTGCCAGCAGAGAGCAGGGTCTCAATCAGCCCCAGCATTTT. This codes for CASREQGLNQPQHF.

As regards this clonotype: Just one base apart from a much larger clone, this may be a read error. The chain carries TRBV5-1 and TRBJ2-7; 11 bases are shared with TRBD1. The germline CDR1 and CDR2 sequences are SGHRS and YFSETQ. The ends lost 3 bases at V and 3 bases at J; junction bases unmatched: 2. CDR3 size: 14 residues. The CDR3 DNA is TGCGCCAGCAGCTGGGGGACAGGGGGCTACGAGCAGTACTTC. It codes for CASSWGTGGYEQYF.

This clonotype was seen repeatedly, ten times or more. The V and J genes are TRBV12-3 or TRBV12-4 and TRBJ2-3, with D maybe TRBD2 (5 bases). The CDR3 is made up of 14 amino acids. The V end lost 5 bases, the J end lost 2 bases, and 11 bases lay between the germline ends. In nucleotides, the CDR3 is TGTGCCAGCAGTGGGCGGACTCACACAGATACGCAGTATTTT. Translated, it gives CASSGRTHTDTQYF.

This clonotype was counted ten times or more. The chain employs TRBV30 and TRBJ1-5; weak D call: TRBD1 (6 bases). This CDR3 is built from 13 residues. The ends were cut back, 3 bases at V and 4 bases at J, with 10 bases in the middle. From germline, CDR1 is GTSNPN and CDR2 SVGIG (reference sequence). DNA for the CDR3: TGTGCCTGGAGCAAAAGGGGGAATCAGCCCCAGCATTTT. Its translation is CAWSKRGNQPQHF.

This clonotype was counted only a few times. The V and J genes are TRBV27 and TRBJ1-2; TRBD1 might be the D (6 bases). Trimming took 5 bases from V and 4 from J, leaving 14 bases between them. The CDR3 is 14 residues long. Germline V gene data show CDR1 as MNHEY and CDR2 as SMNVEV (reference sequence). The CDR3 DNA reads TGTGCCAGCAGTCCCCGGGGGCCTATCTATGGCTACACCTTC. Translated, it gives CASSPRGPIYGYTF.

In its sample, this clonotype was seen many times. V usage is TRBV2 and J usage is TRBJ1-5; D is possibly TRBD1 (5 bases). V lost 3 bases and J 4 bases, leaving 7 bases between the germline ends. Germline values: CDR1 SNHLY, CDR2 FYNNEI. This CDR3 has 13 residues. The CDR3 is CASSEGGNQPQHF. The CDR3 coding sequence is TGTGCCAGCAGTGAGGGGGGTAATCAGCCCCAGCATTTT.